Each of the 18 T cell receptor beta chains below was sequenced from the same sample in a study of OX40 agonist ivuxolimab in advanced cancers. This table comes from immunoSEQ multiplex PCR, and its TCRdb copy is limited to in-frame clones, with some not included. The sample holds 70,000 or so clones, over 60% seen once. Sequenced here: CD4+ or CD8+ T cells sorted from blood, sampled in a trial of the OX40 agonist ivuxolimab. Receptor source: an adult with an advanced solid tumor such as melanoma, head and neck, liver or kidney cancer.

The rearrangement links TRBV18 to TRBJ2-1, with 14 bases aligning to TRBD2. V shed 4 bases, J shed 9 bases, and the junction held 5 bases outside the gene matches. The CDR3 is 15 residues long. Germline V gives CDR1 KGHSH, CDR2 LQKENI. The CDR3 nucleotides are TGTGCCAGCTCACTTACGACTAGCGGGAGGGCTGAGCAGTTCTTC. This gives the protein CASSLTTSGRAEQFF.

The V gene is TRBV19, the J gene TRBJ2-1; 9 positions match TRBD1. J gave up 5 bases and V 6 bases, and 5 bases lay outside the gene matches. Germline CDR1 reads LNHDA; CDR2 reads SQIVND (reference sequence). The CDR3 totals 14 residues. CDR3 region: CASRRDRVDNEQFF. In DNA form, the CDR3 reads TGTGCCAGTAGACGGGACAGGGTCGACAATGAGCAGTTCTTC.

The V call is TRBV5-1, the J call TRBJ2-1; TRBD2 matches 11 bases. Trimming removed 0 bases from V and 10 bases from J; junction bases left unmatched: 3. This CDR3 is 14 amino acids long. Germline CDR1 SGHRS, CDR2 YFSETQ. The CDR3 sequence is CASSLVVAGGEQFF. CDR3 coding DNA: TGCGCCAGCAGCTTGGTGGTAGCGGGAGGGGAGCAGTTCTTC.

The chain is built from TRBV20-1 and TRBJ2-6; no clear D. The germline V gene encodes CDR1 DFQATT and CDR2 SNEGSKA (reference sequence). V lost 4 bases and J 3 bases, leaving 1 base between the germline ends. CDR3 length: 11 residues. CDR3 sequence: CSANGANVLTF. The DNA of the CDR3 is TGCAGTGCTAATGGGGCCAACGTCCTGACTTTC.

The chain uses TRBV27 and TRBJ1-2; D remains ambiguous. Per the germline V gene, CDR1 is MNHEY and CDR2 is SMNVEV (reference sequence). Deletions cut 5 bases from V and 0 bases from J, with 13 bases between. The CDR3 runs to 15 residues. The CDR3 DNA is TGTGCCAGCAGTCCCGGACCGATTTCTAACTATGGCTACACCTTC. Translation: CASSPGPISNYGYTF.

Points on this clone: A junction end diverges from the germline sequence, so it may reflect a read error. V usage is TRBV7-7 and J usage is TRBJ2-5; 12 bases fit TRBD2. This CDR3 is 15 amino acids long. CDR1 is SSHAT, CDR2 FNYEAQ, per germline (reference sequence). CDR3 coding DNA: TGTGCTAGCAGCACCGGACTAGCGGGATTAGAGACCCAGTACTTC. This translates into CASSTGLAGLETQYF.

The count of this clone is one. At one end the junction does not follow the germline gene, possibly because of a read error. This chain uses TRBV29-1 with TRBJ2-1; D gene unclear. This CDR3 contains 14 residues. CDR1 SQVTM and CDR2 ANQGSEA come from the germline V gene. As DNA, the CDR3 is TGCAGCGTTGTTCTGGCAGCCCCAAACAATGAGCAGCTCTTC. It translates to CSVVLAAPNNEQLF.

Worth noting for this clone: This CDR3 is also generated by other DNA sequences in the sample. The V call is TRBV18, the J call TRBJ1-2, with 7 bases identical to TRBD1. The V gene's germline CDR1 is KGHSH and CDR2 LQKENI. V gave up 3 bases and J gave up 5 bases; unmatched junction bases: 3. This CDR3 is 13 amino acids long. The CDR3 sequence is CASSPDRNYGYTF. The DNA of the CDR3 is TGTGCCAGCTCACCGGACAGGAATTATGGCTACACCTTC. Based on the CDR3 plus reference TRBV18 and TRBJ1-2, the full variable domain is NAGVMQNPRHLVRRRGQEARLRCSPMKGHSHVYWYRQLPEEGLKFMVYLQKENIIDESGMPKERFSAEFPKEGPSILRIQQVVRGDSAAYFCASSPDRNYGYTFGSGTRLTVV.

The chain links TRBV9 to TRBJ2-5; TRBD2 might be the D (5 bases). The CDR3 loop spans 14 amino acids. Germline loops: CDR1 SGDLS, CDR2 YYNGEE. V lost 0 bases and J lost 5, with 11 bases in between. The chain's CDR3 is CASSVGSGWETQYF. As DNA, the CDR3 is TGTGCCAGCAGCGTAGGCAGCGGTTGGGAGACCCAGTACTTC.

The V gene is TRBV15, the J gene TRBJ1-5; unclear D gene. V lost 0 bases and J 7 bases, leaving 7 bases between the germline ends. Germline-derived CDR1 and CDR2 are LNHNV and YYDKDF (reference sequence). This CDR3 region has 13 residues. The CDR3 loop is CATSRDPKQPQHF. CDR3 nucleotides: TGTGCCACCAGCAGAGATCCTAAACAGCCCCAGCATTTT.

CDR3 nucleotide sequence: TGCGCCAGCAGCTTAGCAAACGCCTACGAGCAGTACTTC. This codes for CASSLANAYEQYF. The V call is TRBV5-1, the J call TRBJ2-7; D is ambiguous. Germline lookup yields CDR1 SGHRS and CDR2 YFSETQ. The V and J ends lost 2 bases and 2 bases respectively, with 8 bases between them. The CDR3 sequence is 13 residues long.

J is TRBJ1-5 and V is TRBV5-8; the D gene is possibly TRBD1 (5 bases). Trimming removed 0 bases at V and 4 bases at J, with 11 bases between. Germline lookup yields CDR1 SGHTS and CDR2 YDEGEE. CDR3 length: 15 amino acids. CDR3 nucleotide sequence: TGTGCCAGCAGCTTGGGACAGAAAGGGAATCAGCCCCAGCATTTT. As protein: CASSLGQKGNQPQHF.

The V call is TRBV6-1, the J call TRBJ2-5; D unresolved. This CDR3 comprises 11 residues. In germline, CDR1 is MNHNS, CDR2 SASEGT. Trimming took 3 bases from V and 7 from J, leaving 6 bases between them. CDR3 in amino acids: CASSDRWTQYF. In nucleotides, the CDR3 is TGTGCCAGCAGTGACCGGTGGACCCAGTACTTC.

The rearrangement joins TRBV5-1 to TRBJ1-2; possible D gene TRBD1, 6 bases. Germline loops: CDR1 SGHRS, CDR2 YFSETQ. The CDR3 contains 17 residues. V was clipped by 4 bases and J by 3 bases, with 22 bases between them. The CDR3, as DNA: TGCGCCAGCAGCCCGGGTGCCGGGGGCAAAGGGTACTATGGCTACACCTTC. It codes for CASSPGAGGKGYYGYTF.

The rearrangement links TRBV9 to TRBJ2-5; D not certain. This CDR3 is 14 amino acids long. V was cut by 4 bases and J by 7 bases, with 17 bases left in between. Germline V CDR1 and CDR2: SGDLS, YYNGEE. The CDR3 nucleotides read TGTGCCAGCAGCCCAGAGACGAAGGGTAGGACCCAGTACTTC. It codes for CASSPETKGRTQYF.

The J gene is TRBJ1-5, the V gene TRBV18; D is perhaps TRBD1 (5 bases). CDR3 size: 14 residues. Germline V gene data show CDR1 as KGHSH and CDR2 as LQKENI. The V and J ends lost 5 bases and 2 bases respectively, with 10 bases between them. The CDR3 DNA reads as TGTGCCAGCTCAAAACAGGAACGCAATCAGCCCCAGCATTTT. It is translated as CASSKQERNQPQHF.

This clone was found a few times. V is TRBV18 and J is TRBJ1-5, with D unresolved. Trimming took off 6 bases at V and 5 bases at J, with 11 bases between the two ends. The CDR3 runs 13 residues. CDR1 and CDR2 from the germline V gene are KGHSH and LQKENI. The CDR3 protein is CASSPQNDQPQHF. CDR3 DNA: TGTGCCAGCTCTCCCCAGAACGATCAGCCCCAGCATTTT.

This chain joins TRBV9 and TRBJ2-3; tentatively, D is TRBD1 (6 bases). Trimming cost V 3 bases and J 1 base, with 15 bases left between them. The V gene's germline CDR1 is SGDLS and CDR2 YYNGEE. CDR3 size: 16 residues. CDR3 nucleotide sequence: TGTGCCAGCAGCGCTTTACAGGGCCAGGGCACAGATACGCAGTATTTT. This codes for CASSALQGQGTDTQYF.